The clone carrying this TCR beta chain was observed a handful of times. The antigen is not known. The sample originates from a study of T-cell reconstitution after alpha-beta-depleted transplantation in children. This CDR3 has 14 residues. Deletions cut 4 bases from V and 8 bases from J, with 16 bases between. The germline V gene encodes CDR1 KGHDR and CDR2 SFDVKD. Molecular barcoding with unique molecular identifiers was used for the TCRbeta library. TCRdb re-analysed the PCR reads in MiXCR, keeping a single row per CDR3 protein. The repertoire includes roughly 120,000 distinct CDR3 sequences, under 13% of them detected once, and less than 45% sits in the top ten. Study-level points and caveats: In some patients, recipient T cells and intrathymic progenitors surviving conditioning explained high day-60 diversity. Once a year had passed after transplant, T-cell counts and diversity came mostly from newly produced T cells.

This specimen was PBMCs, taken before TCRalphabeta/CD19-depleted stem cell transplant. V and J are TRBV24-1 and TRBJ1-2; D uncertain. The origin of this receptor is a boy younger than 10 with acute lymphoblastic leukemia, due to receive a stem cell transplant. CDR3 residues: CATSEPPGSGGYTF. In DNA, the CDR3 is TGTGCCACCAGTGAGCCGCCCGGCTCGGGCGGCTACACCTTC.